The entry that follows covers one T cell receptor (beta chain) sequence. The antigen is not known. Trimming shortened V by 1 base and J by 2 bases, and 12 bases separated the two germline ends. This CDR3 has 16 residues. Germline assignment: CDR1 LGHNT and CDR2 FRNRAP. The data derive from a study of cytomegalovirus exposure and HLA in healthy donors. Points from the study as a whole: Later on, an analysis found that several of the most significant clusters appeared to be linked to common viral pathogens, which included parvovirus B19.

Primers included in the PCR were 60 Vbeta and 13 Jbeta primers. The assay was immunoSEQ multiplex PCR, and TCRdb's table has in-frame clones only and misses some. The sample lists over 50,000 clones, 70% to 90% seen once, with about 1.6% in the top ten. The receptor comes from a man aged 25 to 40 in good health and CMV-seropositive. Sequenced: PBMCs. V usage is TRBV12-5 and J usage is TRBJ1-5, with D possibly matching TRBD1 (5 bases). The CDR3 DNA sequence: TGTGCTAGTGGTTTGGGGGGACTTTTAGGCAATCAGCCCCAGCATTTT. This gives the protein CASGLGGLLGNQPQHF. The full variable domain, in which reference TRBV12-5 and TRBJ1-5 provide the parts outside the CDR3, is DARVTQTPRHKVTEMGQEVTMRCQPILGHNTVFWYRQTMMQGLELLAYFRNRAPLDDSGMPKDRFSAEMPDATLATLKIQPSEPRDSAVYFCASGLGGLLGNQPQHFGDGTRLSIL.